These T cell receptor beta chains were read from a single sample in a study of T cells in Graves' hyperthyroidism and ophthalmopathy. TCRdb used MiXCR to reprocess the multiplex PCR reads, holding one entry per CDR3 protein. The sample has 530,000 or so distinct CDR3 sequences; roughly 24% are singletons. The sequenced sample was blood. The receptors stem from a woman in her twenties or thirties with Graves' ophthalmopathy. The CDR3 runs from the conserved cysteine through the conserved F or W. A D gene is named only where the DNA matches it firmly. Some rows mark clone size as missing; the rest say once, few, many or name a class of expanded clone.

len,j_gene,abundance,v_gene,d_gene,CDR3aa,CDR3nt
13,TRBJ1-2,.,TRBV15,.,CATSRDPLYGYTF,TGTGCCACCAGCAGAGATCCTCTCTATGGCTACACCTTC
17,TRBJ1-1,many,TRBV15,.,CATSREGSAGMNTEAFF,TGTGCCACCAGCAGAGAGGGGTCGGCGGGTATGAACACTGAAGCTTTCTTT
15,TRBJ2-7,many,TRBV15,TRBD1,CATSSPTGTDHEQYF,TGTGCCACCAGCAGCCCGACAGGGACAGACCACGAGCAGTACTTC
16,TRBJ2-2,many,TRBV9,TRBD2,CASSINGLANTGELFF,TGTGCCAGCAGCATTAACGGACTAGCGAACACCGGGGAGCTGTTTTTT
17,TRBJ1-3,few,TRBV14,.,CASSQVEGYISGNTIYF,TGTGCCAGCAGCCAAGTGGAAGGGTACATCTCTGGAAACACCATATATTTT
15,TRBJ2-7,.,TRBV4-1,.,CASSQEAPRSYEQYF,TGCGCCAGCAGCCAAGAGGCGCCCAGGTCCTACGAGCAGTACTTC
13,TRBJ1-6,many,TRBV27,TRBD1,CACRGTGVSPLHF,TGTGCCTGCCGGGGGACAGGGGTTTCACCCCTCCACTTT
16,TRBJ2-7,once,TRBV6-8,TRBD1,CASSYSKGAFSYEQYF,TGTGCCAGCAGTTACTCGAAGGGGGCCTTCTCCTACGAGCAGTACTTC
17,TRBJ1-1,many,TRBV7-3,TRBD1,CASSLNSGGPMNTEAFF,TGTGCCAGCAGCTTAAATTCAGGGGGCCCTATGAACACTGAAGCTTTCTTT
15,TRBJ1-1,many,TRBV27,.,CASSARQARDTEAFF,TGTGCCAGCAGTGCTCGACAGGCTAGGGACACTGAAGCTTTCTTT
14,TRBJ2-2,.,TRBV6-2/TRBV6-3,.,CASSYNEGTGELFF,TGTGCCAGCAGTTATAACGAGGGCACCGGGGAGCTGTTTTTT
16,TRBJ2-7,many,TRBV19,TRBD2,CAINTHGGAGSYEQYF,TGTGCCATCAACACCCACGGGGGGGCCGGATCCTACGAGCAGTACTTC
12,TRBJ2-7,.,TRBV6-2/TRBV6-3,.,CASILFSYEQYF,TGTGCCAGCATCTTATTCTCCTACGAGCAGTACTTC
13,TRBJ1-2,.,TRBV7-9,.,CASSPSGSHGYTF,TGTGCCAGCAGCCCATCTGGGTCTCATGGCTACACCTTC
13,TRBJ1-5,.,TRBV6-1,.,CASSELQNQPQHF,TGTGCCAGCAGTGAACTACAGAATCAGCCCCAGCATTTT
17,TRBJ1-1,many,TRBV11-2,TRBD1,CASSLDSRTGGLGEAFF,TGTGCCAGCAGCTTAGATAGTCGGACAGGAGGCTTGGGTGAAGCTTTCTTT
13,TRBJ1-1,.,TRBV30,.,CTWSDLSLLEAFF,TGTACCTGGAGTGACCTAAGCTTACTTGAAGCTTTCTTT
17,TRBJ1-2,many,TRBV6-5,TRBD1,CASSYSITTGGSYGYTF,TGTGCCAGCAGTTACTCGATTACTACAGGGGGGAGCTATGGCTACACCTTC
14,TRBJ1-2,many,TRBV4-3,TRBD1,CASSQTGVNYGYTF,TGCGCCAGCAGCCAAACAGGGGTGAACTATGGCTACACCTTC
14,TRBJ1-6,many,TRBV7-2,.,CASSLGQGRSPLHF,TGTGCCAGCAGCTTAGGGCAGGGGAGATCACCCCTCCACTTT
16,TRBJ2-5,few,TRBV20-1,TRBD2,CSARSPRLAGQETQYF,TGCAGTGCTAGAAGCCCCCGACTAGCGGGCCAAGAGACCCAGTACTTC
17,TRBJ2-5,.,TRBV12-3/TRBV12-4,.,CASSRRVPNTGAETQYF,TGTGCCAGCAGTCGGCGCGTACCGAACACCGGGGCCGAGACCCAGTACTTC
18,TRBJ1-6,few,TRBV9,TRBD1,CASSDNVDRARDSSPLHF,TGTGCCAGCAGTGACAACGTGGACAGGGCGAGGGATAGTTCACCCCTCCACTTT
15,TRBJ2-7,many,TRBV15,.,CATSPRKGSAYGQYF,TGTGCCACCAGCCCACGAAAGGGTAGCGCCTACGGGCAGTACTTC
15,TRBJ1-5,few,TRBV12-3/TRBV12-4,.,CASSGGDGARQPQHF,TGTGCCAGCAGTGGGGGGGACGGGGCGCGACAGCCCCAGCATTTT
16,TRBJ2-5,many,TRBV7-2,TRBD2,CASSSQRGNLEETQYF,TGTGCCAGCAGCTCTCAGCGGGGAAACTTGGAAGAGACCCAGTACTTC
13,TRBJ1-2,many,TRBV12-3/TRBV12-4,.,CASRKGGWTGYTF,TGTGCCAGCAGAAAAGGGGGATGGACTGGCTACACCTTC
14,TRBJ1-5,few,TRBV4-1,.,CASSQWTDNQPQHF,TGCGCCAGCAGCCAATGGACAGACAATCAGCCCCAGCATTTT
14,TRBJ1-1,.,TRBV30,.,CAWSVDSSNTEAFF,TGTGCCTGGAGTGTAGACAGCTCGAACACTGAAGCTTTCTTT
18,TRBJ2-6,.,TRBV5-1,.,CASSLAYGVSSGANVLTF,TGCGCCAGCAGCTTGGCCTATGGGGTTTCCTCTGGGGCCAACGTCCTGACTTTC
21,TRBJ2-4,.,TRBV6-4,.,CASPGRCCSALRGLAKNIKYF,TGTGCCAGCCCAGGACGTTGTTGTTCGGCCCTGAGGGGCTTAGCCAAAAACATTAAGTACTTC
13,TRBJ1-2,many,TRBV12-3/TRBV12-4,.,CASSSPANYGYTF,TGTGCCAGCAGCTCCCCAGCTAACTATGGCTACACCTTC
14,TRBJ1-1,few,TRBV6-1,.,CASISTAGGTEAFF,TGTGCCAGCATCTCGACCGCTGGGGGGACTGAAGCTTTCTTT
13,TRBJ1-1,few,TRBV27,.,CASSLRMSAEAFF,TGTGCCAGCAGTTTAAGGATGTCGGCTGAAGCTTTCTTT
15,TRBJ2-2,many,TRBV7-8,.,CASSGERVNTGELFF,TGTGCCAGCAGCGGGGAGAGGGTGAACACCGGGGAGCTGTTTTTT
18,TRBJ2-2,.,TRBV6-2/TRBV6-3,.,CASSRMPMMAGSFGELFF,TGTGCCAGCAGCCGCATGCCGATGATGGCGGGAAGTTTCGGGGAGCTGTTTTTT
13,TRBJ2-6,.,TRBV24-1,.,CATSDSGANVLTF,TGTGCCACCAGTGATTCCGGGGCCAACGTCCTGACTTTC
16,TRBJ2-7,many,TRBV12-3/TRBV12-4,TRBD1,CASSPTPGGMGNEQYF,TGTGCCAGCAGTCCAACCCCAGGGGGCATGGGCAACGAGCAGTACTTC
12,TRBJ2-5,many,TRBV29-1,TRBD2,CSVGAGQETQYF,TGCAGCGTTGGAGCGGGGCAAGAGACCCAGTACTTC
18,TRBJ2-5,many,TRBV11-2,TRBD2,CASSPRPLAGGRGETQYF,TGTGCCAGCAGCCCCCGCCCCCTAGCGGGGGGAAGGGGAGAGACCCAGTACTTC
15,TRBJ1-5,many,TRBV15,.,CATSGIRGFGQPQHF,TGTGCCACCAGCGGGATTCGGGGTTTCGGTCAGCCCCAGCATTTT